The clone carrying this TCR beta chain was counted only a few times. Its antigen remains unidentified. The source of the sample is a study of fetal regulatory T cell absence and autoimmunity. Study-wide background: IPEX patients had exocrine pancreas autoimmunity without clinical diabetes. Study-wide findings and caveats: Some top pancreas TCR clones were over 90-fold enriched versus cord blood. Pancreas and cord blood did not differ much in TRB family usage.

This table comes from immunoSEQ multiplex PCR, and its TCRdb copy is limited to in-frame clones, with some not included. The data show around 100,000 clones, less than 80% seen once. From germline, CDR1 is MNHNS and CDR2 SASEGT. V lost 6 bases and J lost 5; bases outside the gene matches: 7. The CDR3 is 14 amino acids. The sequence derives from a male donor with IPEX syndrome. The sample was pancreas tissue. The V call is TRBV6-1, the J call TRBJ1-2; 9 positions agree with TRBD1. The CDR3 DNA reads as TGTGCCAGCAGCGGGGACAGGGATGGATATGGCTACACCTTC. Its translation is CASSGDRDGYGYTF.